This is a list of T cell receptor beta chains from one sample in a study of T cell changes during pregnancy in multiple sclerosis. TCRdb's copy holds only in-frame clones and misses some; the assay was immunoSEQ multiplex PCR. The sample comprises some 14,000 clones, about nine tenths of which are singletons, and 8% to 9% rests with the top ten. The starting material was CD8+ T cells from peripheral blood mononuclear cells, obtained in the first trimester of pregnancy. Source of these receptors: a female donor with multiple sclerosis, enrolled in a pregnancy study. The CDR3 runs from the conserved cysteine through the conserved F or W. The order of the fields is clone size, J gene, V gene, D gene, CDR3 protein, CDR3 DNA. A D gene is named only where the DNA matches it firmly. A clone size is listed for some rows: how often the clone was seen (once, few, many), or a class if it is expanded.

clone_size: .
j_call: TRBJ1-2
v_call: TRBV9
d_call: .
cdr3_aa: CASSVADGYTF
cdr3_nt: TGTGCCAGCAGCGTCGCGGATGGCTACACCTTC

clone_size: .
j_call: TRBJ1-1
v_call: TRBV13
d_call: .
cdr3_aa: CASSLGSTEAFF
cdr3_nt: TGTGCCAGCAGCTTGGGGAGTACTGAAGCTTTCTTT

clone_size: .
j_call: TRBJ1-1
v_call: TRBV2
d_call: TRBD1
cdr3_aa: CASRTGSLNTEAFF
cdr3_nt: TGTGCCAGCAGGACAGGGTCACTGAACACTGAAGCTTTCTTT

clone_size: .
j_call: TRBJ1-2
v_call: TRBV19
d_call: TRBD1
cdr3_aa: CASSMYYQGANGYTF
cdr3_nt: TGTGCCAGTAGTATGTATTACCAGGGGGCGAATGGCTACACCTTC

clone_size: .
j_call: TRBJ2-2
v_call: TRBV4-2
d_call: .
cdr3_aa: CASSFEISGGELFF
cdr3_nt: TGTGCCAGCAGTTTCGAGATTTCTGGCGGGGAGCTGTTTTTT

clone_size: .
j_call: TRBJ1-2
v_call: TRBV9
d_call: TRBD1
cdr3_aa: CASSVGTAYGYTF
cdr3_nt: TGTGCCAGCAGCGTGGGGACAGCTTATGGCTACACCTTC

clone_size: few
j_call: TRBJ1-1
v_call: TRBV7-9
d_call: TRBD1
cdr3_aa: CASSLWTGMNTEAFF
cdr3_nt: TGTGCCAGCAGCCTTTGGACAGGGATGAACACTGAAGCTTTCTTT

clone_size: .
j_call: TRBJ2-3
v_call: TRBV7-6
d_call: .
cdr3_aa: CASSRLAESTDTQYF
cdr3_nt: TGTGCCAGCAGCAGATTAGCGGAAAGCACAGATACGCAGTATTTT

clone_size: .
j_call: TRBJ2-7
v_call: TRBV2
d_call: TRBD1
cdr3_aa: CASSTGTGYEQYF
cdr3_nt: TGTGCCAGCAGTACCGGGACAGGCTACGAGCAGTACTTC

clone_size: few
j_call: TRBJ2-3
v_call: TRBV4-2
d_call: TRBD2
cdr3_aa: CASSQDRGGGADTQYF
cdr3_nt: TGTGCCAGCAGCCAAGATCGGGGCGGGGGGGCAGATACGCAGTATTTT

clone_size: .
j_call: TRBJ2-7
v_call: TRBV4-1
d_call: TRBD1
cdr3_aa: CASSHDLRGLGEDEQYF
cdr3_nt: TGCGCCAGCAGCCACGACCTAAGGGGGCTGGGTGAGGACGAGCAGTACTTC

clone_size: .
j_call: TRBJ1-1
v_call: TRBV19
d_call: .
cdr3_aa: CASSPGFENTEAFF
cdr3_nt: TGTGCCAGTAGTCCAGGGTTCGAGAACACTGAAGCTTTCTTT

clone_size: .
j_call: TRBJ2-2
v_call: TRBV7-9
d_call: .
cdr3_aa: CTSSFRPTGTRTGELFF
cdr3_nt: TGTACCAGCAGCTTCCGACCTACCGGGACTCGCACCGGGGAGCTGTTTTTT

clone_size: .
j_call: TRBJ2-1
v_call: TRBV15
d_call: .
cdr3_aa: CATSRDSAGTYNEQFF
cdr3_nt: TGTGCCACCAGCAGAGATTCGGCGGGGACCTACAATGAGCAGTTCTTC

clone_size: few
j_call: TRBJ1-5
v_call: TRBV6-1
d_call: TRBD1
cdr3_aa: CASSVTGDSNQPQHF
cdr3_nt: TGTGCCAGCAGTGTGACAGGGGATAGCAATCAGCCCCAGCATTTT

clone_size: .
j_call: TRBJ2-2
v_call: TRBV6-4
d_call: .
cdr3_aa: CASSDSHEGGELFF
cdr3_nt: TGTGCCAGCAGTGACTCCCACGAGGGAGGGGAGCTGTTTTTT

clone_size: once
j_call: TRBJ2-1
v_call: TRBV4-3
d_call: TRBD1
cdr3_aa: CASSQGGQGNYNEQFF
cdr3_nt: TGCGCCAGCAGCCAAGGCGGACAGGGTAACTACAATGAGCAGTTCTTC

clone_size: .
j_call: TRBJ2-1
v_call: TRBV9
d_call: .
cdr3_aa: CASSVPGPAQYNEQFF
cdr3_nt: TGTGCCAGCAGCGTACCAGGGCCGGCCCAATACAATGAGCAGTTCTTC

clone_size: .
j_call: TRBJ2-7
v_call: TRBV7-7
d_call: .
cdr3_aa: CASSLVAWSKQYF
cdr3_nt: TGTGCTAGCAGCTTAGTAGCGTGGTCCAAGCAGTACTTC

clone_size: .
j_call: TRBJ2-1
v_call: TRBV4-1
d_call: TRBD2
cdr3_aa: CASSQVPGLAEDSSYNEQFF
cdr3_nt: TGCGCCAGCAGCCAAGTTCCCGGACTAGCGGAAGATAGCTCCTACAATGAGCAGTTCTTC

clone_size: .
j_call: TRBJ1-1
v_call: TRBV28
d_call: .
cdr3_aa: CASSLTFNTEAFF
cdr3_nt: TGTGCCAGCAGTTTGACATTCAACACTGAAGCTTTCTTT

clone_size: .
j_call: TRBJ2-1
v_call: TRBV11-2
d_call: .
cdr3_aa: CASSLNQGSYNEQFF
cdr3_nt: TGTGCCAGCAGCTTAAATCAGGGGAGCTACAATGAGCAGTTCTTC

clone_size: .
j_call: TRBJ1-2
v_call: TRBV6-1
d_call: TRBD1
cdr3_aa: CASSQTGDGGYTF
cdr3_nt: TGTGCCAGCAGTCAAACAGGGGATGGGGGCTACACCTTC

clone_size: few
j_call: TRBJ1-1
v_call: TRBV4-1
d_call: .
cdr3_aa: CASSQVEGTEAFF
cdr3_nt: TGCGCCAGCAGCCAAGTGGAGGGGACTGAAGCTTTCTTT

clone_size: .
j_call: TRBJ1-2
v_call: TRBV6-1
d_call: .
cdr3_aa: CASSEVIGGYGYTF
cdr3_nt: TGTGCCAGCAGTGAAGTTATCGGAGGCTATGGCTACACCTTC

clone_size: .
j_call: TRBJ2-3
v_call: TRBV2
d_call: TRBD2
cdr3_aa: CASTLAGVTDTQYF
cdr3_nt: TGTGCCAGCACGCTAGCGGGGGTCACAGATACGCAGTATTTT

clone_size: .
j_call: TRBJ1-4
v_call: TRBV13
d_call: .
cdr3_aa: CASSLGPGVGEKLFF
cdr3_nt: TGTGCCAGCAGCTTGGGGCCAGGGGTGGGTGAAAAACTGTTTTTT

clone_size: .
j_call: TRBJ2-1
v_call: TRBV19
d_call: .
cdr3_aa: CATSIAPYPGGEQFF
cdr3_nt: TGTGCCACCAGTATAGCCCCCTATCCCGGTGGTGAGCAGTTCTTC

clone_size: .
j_call: TRBJ2-2
v_call: TRBV6-4
d_call: TRBD2
cdr3_aa: CASSDSASGGARELFF
cdr3_nt: TGTGCCAGCAGTGACTCCGCTAGCGGGGGGGCGCGGGAGCTGTTTTTT

clone_size: .
j_call: TRBJ2-7
v_call: TRBV11-2
d_call: .
cdr3_aa: CASSPPGGLPYEQYF
cdr3_nt: TGTGCCAGCAGCCCGCCGGGCGGGTTGCCCTACGAGCAGTACTTC

clone_size: .
j_call: TRBJ2-3
v_call: TRBV6-4
d_call: TRBD2
cdr3_aa: CASSPTSGGATDTQYF
cdr3_nt: TGTGCCAGCAGCCCGACTAGCGGGGGGGCCACAGATACGCAGTATTTT

clone_size: .
j_call: TRBJ2-7
v_call: TRBV27
d_call: TRBD2
cdr3_aa: CASSTQILAGAAYEQYF
cdr3_nt: TGTGCCAGCTCAACCCAAATACTAGCGGGGGCGGCTTACGAGCAGTACTTC

clone_size: .
j_call: TRBJ2-2
v_call: TRBV7-9
d_call: TRBD1
cdr3_aa: CASSLSEGAGTGELFF
cdr3_nt: TGTGCCAGCAGCTTATCTGAGGGGGCGGGCACCGGGGAGCTGTTTTTT

clone_size: .
j_call: TRBJ2-7
v_call: TRBV4-3
d_call: TRBD1
cdr3_aa: CASSQEWLEGASEQYF
cdr3_nt: TGCGCCAGCAGCCAAGAGTGGTTAGAGGGGGCGAGTGAGCAGTACTTC

clone_size: .
j_call: TRBJ1-2
v_call: TRBV10-3
d_call: TRBD1
cdr3_aa: CAMGQGGDGYTF
cdr3_nt: TGTGCCATGGGACAGGGAGGCGATGGCTACACCTTC

clone_size: .
j_call: TRBJ2-3
v_call: TRBV6-4
d_call: .
cdr3_aa: CASSVTGEGDTQYF
cdr3_nt: TGTGCCAGCAGTGTAACGGGGGAAGGGGATACGCAGTATTTT

clone_size: .
j_call: TRBJ2-3
v_call: TRBV6-1
d_call: .
cdr3_aa: CASSEAMASGTDTQYF
cdr3_nt: TGTGCCAGCAGTGAAGCGATGGCTAGCGGCACAGATACGCAGTATTTT